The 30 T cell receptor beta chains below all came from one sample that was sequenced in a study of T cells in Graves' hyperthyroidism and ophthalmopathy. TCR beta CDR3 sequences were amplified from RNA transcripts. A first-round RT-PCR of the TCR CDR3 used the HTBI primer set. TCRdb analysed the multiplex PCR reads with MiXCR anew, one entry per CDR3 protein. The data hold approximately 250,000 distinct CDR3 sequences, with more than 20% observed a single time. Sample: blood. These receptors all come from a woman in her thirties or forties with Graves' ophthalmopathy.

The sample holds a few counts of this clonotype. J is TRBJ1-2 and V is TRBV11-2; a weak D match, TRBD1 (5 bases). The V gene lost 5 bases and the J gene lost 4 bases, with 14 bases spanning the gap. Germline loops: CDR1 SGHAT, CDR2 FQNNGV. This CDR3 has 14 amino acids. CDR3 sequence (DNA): TGTGCCAGCAGCGGCCAGACAGAGATCTATGGCTACACCTTC. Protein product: CASSGQTEIYGYTF.

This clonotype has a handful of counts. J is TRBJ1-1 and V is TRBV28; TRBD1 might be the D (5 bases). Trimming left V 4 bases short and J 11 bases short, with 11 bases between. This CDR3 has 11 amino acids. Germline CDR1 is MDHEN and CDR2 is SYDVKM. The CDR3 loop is CASSSGRRAFF. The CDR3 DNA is TGTGCCAGCAGTTCGGGACGCCGGGCTTTCTTT.

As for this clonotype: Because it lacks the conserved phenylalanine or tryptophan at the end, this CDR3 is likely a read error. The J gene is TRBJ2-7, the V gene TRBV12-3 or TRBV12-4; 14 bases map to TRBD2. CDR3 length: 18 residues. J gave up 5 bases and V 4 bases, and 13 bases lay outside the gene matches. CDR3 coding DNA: TGTGCCAGCAGTTCTGGACTAGCGGGAGGAGGGTCAGGTGACGAGCAGTACTAC. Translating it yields CASSSGLAGGGSGDEQYY.

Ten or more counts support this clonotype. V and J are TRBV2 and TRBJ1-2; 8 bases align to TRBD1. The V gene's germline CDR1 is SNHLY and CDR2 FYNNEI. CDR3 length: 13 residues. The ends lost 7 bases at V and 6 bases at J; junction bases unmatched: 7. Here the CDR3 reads CASTTGQGHGYTF. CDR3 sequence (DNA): TGTGCCAGCACTACCGGACAGGGCCATGGCTACACCTTC. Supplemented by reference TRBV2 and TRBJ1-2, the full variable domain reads EPEVTQTPSHQVTQMGQEVILRCVPISNHLYFYWYRQILGQKVEFLVSFYNNEISEKSEIFDDQFSVERPDGSNFTLKIRSTKLEDSAMYFCASTTGQGHGYTFGSGTRLTVV.

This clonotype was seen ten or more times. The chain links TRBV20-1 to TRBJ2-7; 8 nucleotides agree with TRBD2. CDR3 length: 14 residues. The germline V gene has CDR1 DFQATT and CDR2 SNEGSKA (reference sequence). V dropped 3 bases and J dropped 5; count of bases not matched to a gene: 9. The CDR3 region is CSASLSGSFDEQYF. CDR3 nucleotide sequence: TGCAGTGCTAGTCTCAGCGGGAGTTTCGACGAGCAGTACTTC.

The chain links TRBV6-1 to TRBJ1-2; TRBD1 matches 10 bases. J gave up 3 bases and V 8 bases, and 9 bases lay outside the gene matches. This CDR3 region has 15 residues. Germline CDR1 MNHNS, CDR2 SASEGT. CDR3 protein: CASGGTGDFYYGYTF. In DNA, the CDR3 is TGTGCCAGCGGGGGGACAGGGGACTTTTACTATGGCTACACCTTC.

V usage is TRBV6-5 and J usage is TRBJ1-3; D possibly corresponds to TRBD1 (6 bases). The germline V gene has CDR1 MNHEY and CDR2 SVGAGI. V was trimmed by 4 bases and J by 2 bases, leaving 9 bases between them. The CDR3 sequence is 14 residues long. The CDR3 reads CASSLGQTGNTIYF. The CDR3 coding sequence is TGTGCCAGCAGTTTAGGACAGACTGGAAACACCATATATTTT.

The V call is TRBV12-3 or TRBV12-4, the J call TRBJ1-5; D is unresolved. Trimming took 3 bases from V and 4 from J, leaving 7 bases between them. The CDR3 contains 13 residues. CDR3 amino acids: CASSFEVNQPQHF. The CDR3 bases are TGTGCCAGCAGTTTTGAGGTAAATCAGCCCCAGCATTTT.

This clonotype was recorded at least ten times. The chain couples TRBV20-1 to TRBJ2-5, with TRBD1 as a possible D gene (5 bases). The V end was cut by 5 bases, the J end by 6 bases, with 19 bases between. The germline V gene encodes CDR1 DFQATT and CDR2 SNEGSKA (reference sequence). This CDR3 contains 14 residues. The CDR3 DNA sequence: TGCAGTGCTTCCCGACAGTCCCCCCCTAAGACCCAGTACTTC. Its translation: CSASRQSPPKTQYF.

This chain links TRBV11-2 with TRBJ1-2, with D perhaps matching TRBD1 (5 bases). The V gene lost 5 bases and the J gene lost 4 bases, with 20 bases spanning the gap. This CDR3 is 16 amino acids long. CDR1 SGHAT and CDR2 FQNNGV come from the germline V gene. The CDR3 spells CASSPTPPGLSYGYTF. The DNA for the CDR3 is TGTGCCAGCAGCCCCACCCCCCCGGGACTCAGCTATGGCTACACCTTC.

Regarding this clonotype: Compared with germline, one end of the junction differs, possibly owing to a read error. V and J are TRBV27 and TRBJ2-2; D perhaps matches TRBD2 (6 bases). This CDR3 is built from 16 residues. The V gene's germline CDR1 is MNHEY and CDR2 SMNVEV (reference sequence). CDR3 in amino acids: CASSYSHYAITGGLFF. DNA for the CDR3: TGTGCCAGCAGTTACTCTCACTACGCGATCACCGGGGGGCTGTTTTTT.

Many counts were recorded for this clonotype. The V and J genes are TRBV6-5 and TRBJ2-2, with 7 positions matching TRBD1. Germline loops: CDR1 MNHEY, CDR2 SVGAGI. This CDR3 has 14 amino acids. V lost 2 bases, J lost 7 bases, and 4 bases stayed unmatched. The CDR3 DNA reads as TGTGCCAGCAGTTACGCGGACAGGCTCGGGGAGCTGTTTTTT. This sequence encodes CASSYADRLGELFF.

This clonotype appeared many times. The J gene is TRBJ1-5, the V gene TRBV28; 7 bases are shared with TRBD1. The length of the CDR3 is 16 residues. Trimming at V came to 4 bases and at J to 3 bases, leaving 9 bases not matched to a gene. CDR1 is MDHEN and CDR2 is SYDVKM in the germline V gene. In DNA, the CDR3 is TGTGCCAGCAGTTCTTTAAAGGGGGCCGCCAATCAGCCCCAGCATTTT. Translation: CASSSLKGAANQPQHF.

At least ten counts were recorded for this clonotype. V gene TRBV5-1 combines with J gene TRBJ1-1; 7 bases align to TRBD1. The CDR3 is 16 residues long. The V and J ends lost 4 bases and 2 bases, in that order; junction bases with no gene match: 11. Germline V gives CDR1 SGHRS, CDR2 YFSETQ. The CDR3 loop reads CASSILTGVVNTEAFF. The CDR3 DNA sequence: TGCGCCAGCAGCATCCTTACAGGGGTCGTAAACACTGAAGCTTTCTTT.

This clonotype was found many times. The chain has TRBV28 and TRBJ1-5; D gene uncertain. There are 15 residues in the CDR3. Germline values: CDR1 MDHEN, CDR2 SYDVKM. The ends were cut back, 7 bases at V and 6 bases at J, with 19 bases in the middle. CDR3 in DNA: TGTGCCAGCATTCTGGACGGAACCTCGGGTCAGCCCCAGCATTTT. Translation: CASILDGTSGQPQHF.

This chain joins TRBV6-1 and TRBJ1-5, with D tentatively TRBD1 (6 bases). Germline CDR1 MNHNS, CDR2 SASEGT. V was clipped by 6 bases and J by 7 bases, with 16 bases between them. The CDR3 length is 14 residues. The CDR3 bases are TGTGCCAGCAGCGAACAGGGATGGGGCCAGCCCCAGCATTTT. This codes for CASSEQGWGQPQHF.

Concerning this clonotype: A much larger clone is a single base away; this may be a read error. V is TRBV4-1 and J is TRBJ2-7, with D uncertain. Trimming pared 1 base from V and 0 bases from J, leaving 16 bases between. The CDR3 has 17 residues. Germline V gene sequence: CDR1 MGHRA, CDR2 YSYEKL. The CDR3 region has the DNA TGCGCCAGCAGCCAAGTTTTCCCGGTCCCATTCTCCTACGAGCAGTACTTC. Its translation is CASSQVFPVPFSYEQYF.

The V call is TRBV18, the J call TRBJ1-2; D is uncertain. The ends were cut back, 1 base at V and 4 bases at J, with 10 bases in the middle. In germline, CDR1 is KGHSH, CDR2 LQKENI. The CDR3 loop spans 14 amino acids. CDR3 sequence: CASSPQGRGYGYTF. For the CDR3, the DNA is TGTGCCAGCTCACCACAGGGTCGAGGCTATGGCTACACCTTC.

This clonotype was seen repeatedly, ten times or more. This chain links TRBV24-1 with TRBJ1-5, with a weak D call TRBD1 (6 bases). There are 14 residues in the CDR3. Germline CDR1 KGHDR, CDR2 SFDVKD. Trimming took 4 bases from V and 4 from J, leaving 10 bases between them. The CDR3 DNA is TGTGCCACCAGTGAAGGGGACACAAATCAGCCCCAGCATTTT. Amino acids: CATSEGDTNQPQHF.

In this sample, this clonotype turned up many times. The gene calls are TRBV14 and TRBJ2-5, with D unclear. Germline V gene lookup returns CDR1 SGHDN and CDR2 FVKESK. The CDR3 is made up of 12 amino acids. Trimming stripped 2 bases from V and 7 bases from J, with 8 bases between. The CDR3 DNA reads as TGTGCCAGCAGCCAATCCGGCAGGACCCAGTACTTC. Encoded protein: CASSQSGRTQYF.

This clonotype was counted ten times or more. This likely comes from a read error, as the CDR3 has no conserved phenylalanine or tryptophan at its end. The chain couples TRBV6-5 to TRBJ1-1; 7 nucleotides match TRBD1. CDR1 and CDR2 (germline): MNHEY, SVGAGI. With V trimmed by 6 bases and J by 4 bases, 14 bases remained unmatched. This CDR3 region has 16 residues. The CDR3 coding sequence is TGTGCCAGCAGCCGCCCTAAACAGGGGACGGTCACTGAAGCTTTCATT. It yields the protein CASSRPKQGTVTEAFI.

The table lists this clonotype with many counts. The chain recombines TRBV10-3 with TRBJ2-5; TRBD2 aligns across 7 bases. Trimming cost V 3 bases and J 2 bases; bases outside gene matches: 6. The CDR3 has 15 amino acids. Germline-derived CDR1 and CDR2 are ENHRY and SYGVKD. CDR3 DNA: TGTGCCATCAGTGACCCGGGGGGAGGACAAGAGACCCAGTACTTC. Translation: CAISDPGGGQETQYF.

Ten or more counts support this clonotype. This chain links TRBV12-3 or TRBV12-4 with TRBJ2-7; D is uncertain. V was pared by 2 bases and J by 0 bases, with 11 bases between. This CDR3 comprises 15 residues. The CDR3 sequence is CASSLRAGDSYEQYF. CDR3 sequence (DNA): TGTGCCAGCAGTTTAAGGGCAGGCGACTCCTACGAGCAGTACTTC.

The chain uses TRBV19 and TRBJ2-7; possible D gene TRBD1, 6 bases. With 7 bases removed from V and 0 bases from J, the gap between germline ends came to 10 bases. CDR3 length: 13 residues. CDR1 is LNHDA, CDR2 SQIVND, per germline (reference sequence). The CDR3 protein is CASKDRGSYEQYF. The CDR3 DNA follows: TGTGCCAGTAAGGACAGAGGCTCCTACGAGCAGTACTTC.

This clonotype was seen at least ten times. In DNA form, the CDR3 reads TGTGCCAGCTCACTAACCGGACAGGACGGGGAGCTGTTTTTT. It specifies CASSLTGQDGELFF. The gene calls are TRBV18 and TRBJ2-2; 7 bases are shared with TRBD1. Germline lookup yields CDR1 KGHSH and CDR2 LQKENI. The CDR3 runs to 14 residues. The ends lost 4 bases at V and 7 bases at J; junction bases unmatched: 6.

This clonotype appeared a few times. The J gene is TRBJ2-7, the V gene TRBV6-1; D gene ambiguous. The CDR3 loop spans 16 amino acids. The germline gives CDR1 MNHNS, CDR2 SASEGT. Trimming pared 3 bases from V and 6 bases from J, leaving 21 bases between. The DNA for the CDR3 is TGTGCCAGCAGTGATAAGTATCCAGGATCGGGCGTCGAGCAGTACTTC. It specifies CASSDKYPGSGVEQYF.

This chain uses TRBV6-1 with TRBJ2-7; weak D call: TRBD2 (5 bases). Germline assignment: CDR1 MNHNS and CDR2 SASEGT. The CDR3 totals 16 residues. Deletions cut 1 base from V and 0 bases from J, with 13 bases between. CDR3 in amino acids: CASSEVFSGSSYEQYF. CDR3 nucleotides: TGTGCCAGCAGTGAAGTCTTCAGCGGTAGCTCCTACGAGCAGTACTTC.

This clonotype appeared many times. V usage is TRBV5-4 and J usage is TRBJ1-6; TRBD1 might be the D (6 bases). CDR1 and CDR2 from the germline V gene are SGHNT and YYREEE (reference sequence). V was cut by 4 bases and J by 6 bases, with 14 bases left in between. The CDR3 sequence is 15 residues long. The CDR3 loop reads CASSAAGQPNSPLHF. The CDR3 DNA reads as TGTGCCAGCAGCGCGGCAGGACAGCCTAATTCACCCCTCCACTTT.

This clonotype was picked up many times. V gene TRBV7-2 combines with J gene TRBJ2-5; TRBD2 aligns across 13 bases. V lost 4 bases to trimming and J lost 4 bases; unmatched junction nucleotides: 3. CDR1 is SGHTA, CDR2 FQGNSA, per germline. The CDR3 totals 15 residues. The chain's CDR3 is CASSYRTSGGETQYF. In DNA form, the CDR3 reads TGTGCCAGCAGCTATCGGACTAGCGGGGGAGAGACCCAGTACTTC.

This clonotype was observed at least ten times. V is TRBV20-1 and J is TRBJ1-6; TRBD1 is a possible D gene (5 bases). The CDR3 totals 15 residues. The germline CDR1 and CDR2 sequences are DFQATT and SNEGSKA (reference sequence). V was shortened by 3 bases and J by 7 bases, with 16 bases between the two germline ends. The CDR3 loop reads CSARMGGNTNSPLHF. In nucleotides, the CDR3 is TGCAGTGCTAGGATGGGGGGGAACACGAATTCACCCCTCCACTTT.